The next 18 T cell receptor beta chains were all read from a single sample in a study of blood T cells in healthy people across ages. It was with a sample-barcoded 5' primer and a J-beta primer mix that a second PCR of roughly 7 to 12 cycles was run. MiXCR, applied by TCRdb to the 5' RACE reads, yields one record per CDR3 protein. The sample has some 880,000 distinct CDR3 sequences; around 36% are singletons. Sequencing used blood. Source of these receptors: a young man in good health.

This sequence joins TRBV6-5 and TRBJ1-5; 12 positions match TRBD1. After removal of 2 bases from V and 7 bases from J, the junction contained 6 bases not matched to a gene. CDR1 is MNHEY, CDR2 SVGAGI, per germline. CDR3 length: 16 amino acids. CDR3 protein: CASSYGRDRGQQPQHF. The DNA for the CDR3 is TGTGCCAGCAGTTACGGCCGGGACAGGGGGCAACAGCCCCAGCATTTT.

This clonotype has just a few counts. The chain carries TRBV28 and TRBJ2-1, with TRBD1 matching over 10 bases. CDR3 size: 17 residues. Germline-derived CDR1 and CDR2 are MDHEN and SYDVKM. Losses at the gene ends were 3 bases for V and 6 bases for J; bases not matched to a gene: 11. CDR3: CASSLLLRTGGGNEQFF. DNA for the CDR3: TGTGCCAGCAGTTTGCTATTAAGGACAGGGGGAGGCAATGAGCAGTTCTTC.

This clonotype has more than one count but fewer than ten. The CDR3 spells CASSRPRGDTQYF. The DNA for the CDR3 is TGTGCCAGCAGCCGGCCGAGGGGGGATACGCAGTATTTT. The chain has TRBV6-6 and TRBJ2-3, with a possible D match to TRBD1 (6 bases). The V and J ends lost 6 bases and 6 bases respectively, with 13 bases between them. The CDR3 runs 13 residues. Germline V gene sequence: CDR1 MNHNY, CDR2 SVGAGI (reference sequence).

The chain couples TRBV25-1 to TRBJ1-3, with D uncertain. V was pared by 7 bases and J by 4 bases, with 17 bases between. Germline V gene lookup returns CDR1 MGHDK and CDR2 SYGVNS. There are 15 residues in the CDR3. The CDR3 reads CASTPTETLGNTIYF. In DNA form, the CDR3 reads TGTGCCAGCACCCCTACAGAGACCCTAGGAAACACCATATATTTT.

In DNA form, the CDR3 reads TGTGCCAGCAGCCCCCCCCTAGCGGGGGTATCCTACAATGAGCAGTACTTC. This codes for CASSPPLAGVSYNEQYF. The chain has TRBV4-2 and TRBJ2-7; 10 bases fit TRBD2. V shed 4 bases and J 7 bases; nucleotides not matched to a gene: 16. From germline, CDR1 is LGHNA and CDR2 YNFKEQ. The CDR3 runs 17 residues.

A note on this clonotype: One end of the junction is discordant with germline, which a read error may explain. The chain couples TRBV7-9 to TRBJ1-2; D is unclear. Germline loops: CDR1 SEHNR, CDR2 FQNEAQ (reference sequence). The CDR3 length is 13 residues. Here the CDR3 DNA reads TGTGCCAGCACCTTAGGGAGCGGGGATGGCTGCACCTTC. Its translation: CASTLGSGDGCTF.

This rearrangement joins TRBV12-3 or TRBV12-4 to TRBJ2-1, with unresolved D. This CDR3 comprises 17 residues. V lost 2 bases to trimming and J lost 0 bases, with 14 bases between them. This CDR3 is CASSLIMRAFSYNEQFF. CDR3 nucleotide sequence: TGTGCCAGCAGTTTAATTATGAGAGCCTTCTCCTACAATGAGCAGTTCTTC.

For this clonotype: The junction shows a germline mismatch at one end, possibly a read error. This chain links TRBV7-7 with TRBJ2-3, with TRBD2 identical over 8 bases. Germline-derived CDR1 and CDR2 are SSHAT and FNYEAQ (reference sequence). The CDR3 covers 15 residues. In nucleotides, the CDR3 is TGTGCTAGCAGCTACCGGGGGGGCCTTACAGATACGCAGTATTTT. This gives the protein CASSYRGGLTDTQYF.

This clonotype appeared a few times. The chain couples TRBV2 to TRBJ2-6; D is perhaps TRBD1 (6 bases). CDR1 is SNHLY and CDR2 is FYNNEI in the germline V gene. This CDR3 has 16 amino acids. V lost 3 bases and J 4 bases, leaving 13 bases between the germline ends. CDR3 sequence (DNA): TGTGCCAGCAGTGAGTCCAGGGGATCCGGGGCCAACGTCCTGACTTTC. Protein product: CASSESRGSGANVLTF.

This clonotype was found once. This chain connects TRBV12-3 or TRBV12-4 to TRBJ1-2; tentative D call: TRBD1 (6 bases). Trimming removed 6 bases from V and 0 bases from J, with 17 bases in between. The CDR3 loop spans 16 amino acids. The DNA for the CDR3 is TGTGCCAGCAGGTCTGAATTACAGGGTCCTAACTATGGCTACACCTTC. It yields the protein CASRSELQGPNYGYTF.

This clonotype occurred many times. The V call is TRBV20-1, the J call TRBJ2-1; 9 bases are shared with TRBD2. This CDR3 has 13 residues. Trimming removed 7 bases from V and 6 bases from J; junction bases left unmatched: 7. The germline V gene encodes CDR1 DFQATT and CDR2 SNEGSKA (reference sequence). CDR3 region: CSVGGLAANEQFF. CDR3 bases: TGCAGTGTAGGGGGACTAGCAGCCAATGAGCAGTTCTTC.

This chain links TRBV19 with TRBJ2-2; 10 bases fit TRBD2. The CDR3 runs 14 residues. V was pared by 7 bases and J by 4 bases, with 3 bases of the junction left unmatched. Germline V lookup: CDR1 LNHDA, CDR2 SQIVND (reference sequence). This CDR3 is CASKRGGITGELFF. The CDR3 DNA follows: TGTGCCAGTAAGCGGGGGGGCATCACCGGGGAGCTGTTTTTT.

This clonotype was found once. The V gene is TRBV6-2 or TRBV6-3, the J gene TRBJ2-4; 12 positions agree with TRBD2. The J call could be wrong; TRBJ2-7 is a better fit for the DNA end. The CDR3 loop spans 16 amino acids. From germline, CDR1 is MNHEY and CDR2 SVGEGT. The DNA for the CDR3 is TGTGCCAGCAGTGGAATGAGGACTAGCGGGAACTACGAGCAGTACTTC. Protein: CASSGMRTSGNYEQYF.

This clonotype was observed a handful of times. The V and J genes are TRBV6-6 and TRBJ1-5, with D maybe TRBD1 (5 bases). Germline V gene data show CDR1 as MNHNY and CDR2 as SVGAGI (reference sequence). CDR3 length: 14 residues. Trimming removed 3 bases at V and 4 bases at J, with 10 bases between. CDR3 coding DNA: TGTGCCAGCAGTTATCGGTCAGGGAATCAGCCCCAGCATTTT. Protein sequence: CASSYRSGNQPQHF.

V and J are TRBV27 and TRBJ2-2; D might be TRBD2 (6 bases). CDR1 and CDR2 from the germline V gene are MNHEY and SMNVEV (reference sequence). V was trimmed by 1 base and J by 4 bases, leaving 13 bases between them. The CDR3 spans 16 residues. The CDR3, as DNA: TGTGCCAGCAGTTTATTGAGTGCGGGGACCACCGGGGAGCTGTTTTTT. Protein: CASSLLSAGTTGELFF.

This clonotype was seen just once. The chain links TRBV15 to TRBJ1-4, with D hard to call. V lost 0 bases and J 4 bases, leaving 9 bases between the germline ends. The length of the CDR3 is 15 residues. The germline gives CDR1 LNHNV, CDR2 YYDKDF (reference sequence). CDR3 sequence reads: CATSRDWEGNEKLFF. CDR3 DNA sequence: TGTGCCACCAGCAGAGATTGGGAGGGTAATGAAAAACTGTTTTTT.

This chain links TRBV7-9 with TRBJ2-2; D possibly uses TRBD1 or TRBD2 (5 bases each). Germline V CDR1 and CDR2: SEHNR, FQNEAQ (reference sequence). The CDR3 runs 15 residues. Trimming took off 5 bases at V and 6 bases at J, with 16 bases between the two ends. The CDR3 sequence is CASSIRPGPSGELFF. CDR3 nucleotide sequence: TGTGCCAGCAGCATACGTCCGGGGCCTTCCGGGGAGCTGTTTTTT.

Only a few counts were recorded for this clonotype. The V gene is TRBV20-1, the J gene TRBJ2-1; TRBD2 matches 8 bases. The germline gives CDR1 DFQATT, CDR2 SNEGSKA (reference sequence). The CDR3 has 16 residues. After removal of 2 bases from V and 8 bases from J, the junction contained 14 bases not matched to a gene. The CDR3 sequence is CSARLTQRGSGYEQFF. The CDR3 nucleotides are TGCAGTGCTAGACTTACTCAGCGGGGGTCGGGTTATGAGCAGTTCTTC.